This T cell receptor beta chain was sequenced in a study of tissue T cells after allogeneic stem cell transplantation. Across the whole study: Of the grafts for graft-versus-host disease patients, several were unmodified and three CD34-selected. Samples with visible lymphocytes on H&E were prioritized for sequencing. General study points: Few T cell clones were shared across patients, but motif clusters showed tissue-specific shared signatures. Anatomically similar tissues had similar TCR repertoires within each patient.

Note on this clone: Its antigen is undetermined.

TCRdb's copy holds only in-frame clones and misses some; the assay was immunoSEQ multiplex PCR. The sample records some 2,500 clones, about two thirds being singletons. The CDR3 sequence is 13 residues long. The J segment lost 8 bases and the V segment lost 2 bases, leaving 2 bases of the junction unmatched. Germline V gene data show CDR1 as SGHRS and CDR2 as YFSETQ. Enrolled prospectively were adult allogeneic hematopoietic cell transplant recipients whose graft-versus-host disease was steroid-refractory. This clonotype was obtained from a male patient of 60 years or more with steroid-refractory graft-versus-host disease after an allogeneic stem cell transplant. Certain T cells may be donor cells from the graft. The chain recombines TRBV5-1 with TRBJ1-4, with 8 nucleotides matching TRBD1. The sample consisted of colon tissue, taken at autopsy. The CDR3, as DNA: TGCGCCAGCAGCTTAGGACAGGGCGAAAAACTGTTTTTT. As protein: CASSLGQGEKLFF.